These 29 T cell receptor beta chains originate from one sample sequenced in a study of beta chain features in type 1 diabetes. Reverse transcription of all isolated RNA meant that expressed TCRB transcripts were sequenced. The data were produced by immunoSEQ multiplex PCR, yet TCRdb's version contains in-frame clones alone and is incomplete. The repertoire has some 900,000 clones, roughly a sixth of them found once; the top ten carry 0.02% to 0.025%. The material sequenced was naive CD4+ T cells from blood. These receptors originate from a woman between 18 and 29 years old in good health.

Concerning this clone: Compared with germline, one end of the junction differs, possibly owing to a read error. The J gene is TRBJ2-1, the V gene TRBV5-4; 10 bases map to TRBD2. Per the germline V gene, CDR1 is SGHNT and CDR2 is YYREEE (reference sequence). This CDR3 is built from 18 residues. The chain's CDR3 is CASSQNLAGVSSYNEQFF. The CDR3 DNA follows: TGCGCCAGCAGCCAAAACCTAGCGGGGGTGAGCTCCTACAATGAGCAGTTCTTC.

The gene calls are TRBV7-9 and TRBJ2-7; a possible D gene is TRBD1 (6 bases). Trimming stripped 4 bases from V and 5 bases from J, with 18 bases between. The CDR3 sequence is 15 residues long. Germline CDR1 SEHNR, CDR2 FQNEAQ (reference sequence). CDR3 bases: TGTGCCAGCAGCTCCCAGCAGGGGAAATCCCACGAGCAGTACTTC. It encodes CASSSQQGKSHEQYF. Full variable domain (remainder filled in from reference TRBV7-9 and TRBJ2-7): DTGVSQNPRHKITKRGQNVTFRCDPISEHNRLYWYRQTLGQGPEFLTYFQNEAQLEKSRLLSDRFSAERPKGSFSTLEIQRTEQGDSAMYLCASSSQQGKSHEQYFGPGTRLTVT.

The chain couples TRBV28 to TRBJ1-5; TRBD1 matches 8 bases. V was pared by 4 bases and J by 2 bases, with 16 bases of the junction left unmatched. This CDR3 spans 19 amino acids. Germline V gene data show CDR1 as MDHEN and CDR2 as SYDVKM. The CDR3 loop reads CASSSGGRGQRGGNQPQHF. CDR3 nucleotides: TGTGCCAGCAGTTCCGGGGGCAGGGGGCAAAGGGGTGGCAATCAGCCCCAGCATTTT.

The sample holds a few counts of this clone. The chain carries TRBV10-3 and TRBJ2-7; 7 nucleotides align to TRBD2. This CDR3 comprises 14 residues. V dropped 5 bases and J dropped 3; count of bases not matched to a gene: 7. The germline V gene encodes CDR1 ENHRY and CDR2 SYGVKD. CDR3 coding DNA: TGTGCCATCAGTAAGCGGGACGCAAACTACGAGCAGTACTTC. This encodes CAISKRDANYEQYF.

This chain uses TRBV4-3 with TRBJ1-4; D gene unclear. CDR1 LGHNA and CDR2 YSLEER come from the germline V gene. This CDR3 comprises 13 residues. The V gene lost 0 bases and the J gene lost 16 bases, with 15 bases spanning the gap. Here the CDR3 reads CASSQEAAGFRFF. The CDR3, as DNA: TGCGCCAGCAGCCAAGAGGCAGCCGGCTTTCGGTTTTTT.

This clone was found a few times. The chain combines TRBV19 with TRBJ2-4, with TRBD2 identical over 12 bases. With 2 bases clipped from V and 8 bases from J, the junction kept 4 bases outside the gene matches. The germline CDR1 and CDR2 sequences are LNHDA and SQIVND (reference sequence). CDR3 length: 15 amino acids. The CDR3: CASSILAGGVDIQYF. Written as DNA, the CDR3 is TGTGCCAGTAGTATACTAGCGGGAGGGGTGGACATTCAGTACTTC. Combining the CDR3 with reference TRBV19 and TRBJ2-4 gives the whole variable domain DGGITQSPKYLFRKEGQNVTLSCEQNLNHDAMYWYRQDPGQGLRLIYYSQIVNDFQKGDIAEGYSVSREKKESFPLTVTSAQKNPTAFYLCASSILAGGVDIQYFGAGTRLSVL.

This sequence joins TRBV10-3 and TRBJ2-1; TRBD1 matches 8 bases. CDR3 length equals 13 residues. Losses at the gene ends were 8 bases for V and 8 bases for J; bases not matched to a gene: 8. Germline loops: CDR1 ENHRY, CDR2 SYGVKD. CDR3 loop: CAIWAGGSDEQFF. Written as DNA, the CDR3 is TGTGCCATCTGGGCAGGGGGCTCGGATGAGCAGTTCTTC.

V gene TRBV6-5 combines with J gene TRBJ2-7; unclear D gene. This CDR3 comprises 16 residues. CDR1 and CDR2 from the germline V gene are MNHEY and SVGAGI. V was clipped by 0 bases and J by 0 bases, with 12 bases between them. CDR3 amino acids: CASSYSREARSYEQYF. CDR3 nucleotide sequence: TGTGCCAGCAGTTACTCGAGAGAGGCCCGCTCCTACGAGCAGTACTTC.

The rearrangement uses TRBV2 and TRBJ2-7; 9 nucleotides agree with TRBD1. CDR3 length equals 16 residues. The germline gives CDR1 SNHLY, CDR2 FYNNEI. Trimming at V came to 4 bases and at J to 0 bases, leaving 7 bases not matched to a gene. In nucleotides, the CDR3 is TGTGCCAGCAGTGTAACCGGGACAGGGAGCTCCTACGAGCAGTACTTC. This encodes CASSVTGTGSSYEQYF.

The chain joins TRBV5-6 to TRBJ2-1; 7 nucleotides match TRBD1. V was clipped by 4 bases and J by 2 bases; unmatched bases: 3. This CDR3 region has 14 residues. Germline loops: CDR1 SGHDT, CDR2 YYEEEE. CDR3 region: CASSQGQPYNEQFF. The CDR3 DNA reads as TGTGCCAGCAGCCAGGGACAGCCCTACAATGAGCAGTTCTTC. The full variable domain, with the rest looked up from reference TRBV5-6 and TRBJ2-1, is DAGVTQSPTHLIKTRGQQVTLRCSPKSGHDTVSWYQQALGQGPQFIFQYYEEEERQRGNFPDRFSGHQFPNYSSELNVNALLLGDSALYLCASSQGQPYNEQFFGPGTRLTVL.

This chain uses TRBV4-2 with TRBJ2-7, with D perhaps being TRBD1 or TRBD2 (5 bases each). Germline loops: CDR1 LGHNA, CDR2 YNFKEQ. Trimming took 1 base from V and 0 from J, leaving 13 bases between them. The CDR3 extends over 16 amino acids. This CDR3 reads CASSQVGASLSYEQYF. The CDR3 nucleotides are TGTGCCAGCAGCCAAGTCGGGGCTAGTCTCTCCTACGAGCAGTACTTC.

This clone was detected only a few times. CDR3 in DNA: TGTGCCAGCAGCTTACCGTTCGACAGGGGCATATACCAAGAGACCCAGTACTTC. Amino acids: CASSLPFDRGIYQETQYF. This chain uses TRBV7-9 with TRBJ2-5, with 8 positions matching TRBD1. CDR1 SEHNR and CDR2 FQNEAQ come from the germline V gene (reference sequence). The CDR3 length is 18 residues. V gave up 2 bases and J gave up 0 bases; unmatched junction bases: 11.

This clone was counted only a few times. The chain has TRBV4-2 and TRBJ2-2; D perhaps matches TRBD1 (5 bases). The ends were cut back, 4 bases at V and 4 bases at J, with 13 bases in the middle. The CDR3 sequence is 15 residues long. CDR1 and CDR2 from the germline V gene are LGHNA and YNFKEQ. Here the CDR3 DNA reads TGTGCCAGCAGCCGGTTGACAGACCGCACCGGGGAGCTGTTTTTT. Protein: CASSRLTDRTGELFF.

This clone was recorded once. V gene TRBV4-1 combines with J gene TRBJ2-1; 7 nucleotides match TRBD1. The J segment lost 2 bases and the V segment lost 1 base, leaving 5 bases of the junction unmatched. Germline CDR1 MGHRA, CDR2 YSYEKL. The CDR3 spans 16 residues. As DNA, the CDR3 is TGCGCCAGCAGCCAAGGGCGACAGGGCCCCTACAATGAGCAGTTCTTC. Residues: CASSQGRQGPYNEQFF.

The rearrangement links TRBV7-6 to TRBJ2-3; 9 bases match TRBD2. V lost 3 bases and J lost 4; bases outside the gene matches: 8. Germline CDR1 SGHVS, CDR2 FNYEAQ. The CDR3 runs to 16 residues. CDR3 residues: CASSFSGRTSADTQYF. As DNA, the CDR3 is TGTGCCAGCAGCTTTTCGGGAAGGACTAGCGCAGATACGCAGTATTTT.

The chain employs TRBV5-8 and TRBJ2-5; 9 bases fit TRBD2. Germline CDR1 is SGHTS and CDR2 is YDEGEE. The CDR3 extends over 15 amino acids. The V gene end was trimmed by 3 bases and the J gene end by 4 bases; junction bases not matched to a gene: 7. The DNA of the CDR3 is TGTGCCAGCAGCTCGGGACTAGCAGTATTAGAGACCCAGTACTTC. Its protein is CASSSGLAVLETQYF.

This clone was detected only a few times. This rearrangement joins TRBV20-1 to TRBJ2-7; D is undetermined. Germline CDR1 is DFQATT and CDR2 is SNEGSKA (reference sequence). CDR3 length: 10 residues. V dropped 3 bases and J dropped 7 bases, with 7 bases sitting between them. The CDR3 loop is CSASVAEQYF. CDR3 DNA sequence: TGCAGTGCTAGTGTTGCAGAGCAGTACTTC.

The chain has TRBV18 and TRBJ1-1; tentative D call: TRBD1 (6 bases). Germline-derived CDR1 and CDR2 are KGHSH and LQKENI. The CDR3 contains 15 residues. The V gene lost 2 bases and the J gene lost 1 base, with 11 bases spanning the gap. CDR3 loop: CASSPTWGQNTEAFF. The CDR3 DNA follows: TGTGCCAGCTCACCAACGTGGGGACAGAACACTGAAGCTTTCTTT.

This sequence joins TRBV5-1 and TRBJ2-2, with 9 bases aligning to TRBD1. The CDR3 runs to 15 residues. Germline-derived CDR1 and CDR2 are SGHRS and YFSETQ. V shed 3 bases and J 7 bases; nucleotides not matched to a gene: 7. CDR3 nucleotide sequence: TGCGCCAGCAGCTCCGGGACAGGGTTTAACGGGGAGCTGTTTTTT. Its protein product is CASSSGTGFNGELFF.

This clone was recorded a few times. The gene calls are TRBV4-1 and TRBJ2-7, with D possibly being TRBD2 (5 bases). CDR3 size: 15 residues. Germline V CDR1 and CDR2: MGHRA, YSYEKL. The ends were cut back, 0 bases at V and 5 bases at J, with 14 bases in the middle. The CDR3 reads CASSQERAWRNEQYF. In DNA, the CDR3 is TGCGCCAGCAGCCAAGAAAGGGCCTGGAGGAACGAGCAGTACTTC.

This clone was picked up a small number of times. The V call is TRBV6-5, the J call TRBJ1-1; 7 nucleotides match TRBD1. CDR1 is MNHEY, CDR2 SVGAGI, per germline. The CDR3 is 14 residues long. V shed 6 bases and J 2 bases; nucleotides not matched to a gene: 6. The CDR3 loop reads CASRLRDRNTEAFF. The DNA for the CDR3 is TGTGCCAGCAGACTCCGGGACAGAAACACTGAAGCTTTCTTT.

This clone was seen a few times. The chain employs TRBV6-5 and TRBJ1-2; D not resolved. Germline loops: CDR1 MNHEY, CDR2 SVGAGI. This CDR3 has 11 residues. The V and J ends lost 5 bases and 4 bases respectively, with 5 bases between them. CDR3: CASSDLYGYTF. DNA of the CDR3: TGTGCCAGCAGTGACCTCTATGGCTACACCTTC.

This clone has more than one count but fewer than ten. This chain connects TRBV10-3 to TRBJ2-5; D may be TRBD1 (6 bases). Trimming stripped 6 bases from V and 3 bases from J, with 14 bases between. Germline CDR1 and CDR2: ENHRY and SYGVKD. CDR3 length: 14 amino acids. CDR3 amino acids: CAISRQAQEETQYF. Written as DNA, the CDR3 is TGTGCCATCAGCCGACAGGCCCAAGAAGAGACCCAGTACTTC.

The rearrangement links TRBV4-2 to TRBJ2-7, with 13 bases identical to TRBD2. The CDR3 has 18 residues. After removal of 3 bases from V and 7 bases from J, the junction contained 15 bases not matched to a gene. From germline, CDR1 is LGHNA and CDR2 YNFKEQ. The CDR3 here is CASSQSQGLAGTSLEQYF. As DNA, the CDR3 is TGTGCCAGCAGCCAGTCCCAGGGACTAGCGGGAACCTCTTTGGAGCAGTACTTC.

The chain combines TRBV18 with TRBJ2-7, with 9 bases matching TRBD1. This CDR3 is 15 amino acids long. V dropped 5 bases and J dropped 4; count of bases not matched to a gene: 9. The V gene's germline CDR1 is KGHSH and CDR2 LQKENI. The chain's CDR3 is CASSAGTGSRYEQYF. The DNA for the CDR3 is TGTGCCAGCTCAGCCGGGACAGGGTCGCGGTACGAGCAGTACTTC.

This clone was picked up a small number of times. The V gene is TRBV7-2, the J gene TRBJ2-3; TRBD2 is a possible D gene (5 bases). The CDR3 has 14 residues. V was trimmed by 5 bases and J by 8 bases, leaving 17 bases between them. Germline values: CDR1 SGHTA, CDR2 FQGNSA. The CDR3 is CASSPGPGSSTQYF. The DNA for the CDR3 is TGTGCCAGCAGCCCCGGGCCGGGGAGCAGTACGCAGTATTTT.

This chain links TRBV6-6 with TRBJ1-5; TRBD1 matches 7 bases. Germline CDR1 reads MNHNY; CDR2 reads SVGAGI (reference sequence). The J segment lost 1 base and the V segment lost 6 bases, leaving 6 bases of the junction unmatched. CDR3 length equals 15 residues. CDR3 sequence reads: CASRKTGISNQPQHF. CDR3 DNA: TGTGCCAGCAGAAAGACAGGGATCAGCAATCAGCCCCAGCATTTT.

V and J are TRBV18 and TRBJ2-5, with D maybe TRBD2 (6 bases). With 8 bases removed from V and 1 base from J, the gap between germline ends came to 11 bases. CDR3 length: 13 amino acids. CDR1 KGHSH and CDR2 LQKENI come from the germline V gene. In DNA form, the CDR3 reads TGTGCCAGCACAGCGGGCAGCCAAGAGACCCAGTACTTC. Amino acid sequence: CASTAGSQETQYF.

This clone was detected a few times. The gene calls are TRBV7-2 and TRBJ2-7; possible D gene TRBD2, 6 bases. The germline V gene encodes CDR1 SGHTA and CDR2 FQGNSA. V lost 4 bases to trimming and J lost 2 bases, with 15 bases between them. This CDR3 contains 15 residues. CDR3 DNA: TGTGCCAGCAGCTCCCCCTGGACTACAACCTACGAGCAGTACTTC. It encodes CASSSPWTTTYEQYF.